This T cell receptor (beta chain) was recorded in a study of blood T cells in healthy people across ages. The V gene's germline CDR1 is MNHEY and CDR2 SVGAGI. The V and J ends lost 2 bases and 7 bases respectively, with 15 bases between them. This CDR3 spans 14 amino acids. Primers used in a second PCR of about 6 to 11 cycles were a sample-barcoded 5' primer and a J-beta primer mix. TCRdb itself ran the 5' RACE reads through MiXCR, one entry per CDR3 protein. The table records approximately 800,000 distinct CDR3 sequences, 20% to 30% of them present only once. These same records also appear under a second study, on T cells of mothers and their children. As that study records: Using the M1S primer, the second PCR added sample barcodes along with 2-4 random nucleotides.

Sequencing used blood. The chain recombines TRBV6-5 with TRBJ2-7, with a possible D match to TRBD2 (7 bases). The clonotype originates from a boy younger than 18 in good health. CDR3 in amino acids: CASSYRGARGEQYF. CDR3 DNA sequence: TGTGCCAGCAGTTACCGGGGGGCCCGGGGTGAGCAGTACTTC.